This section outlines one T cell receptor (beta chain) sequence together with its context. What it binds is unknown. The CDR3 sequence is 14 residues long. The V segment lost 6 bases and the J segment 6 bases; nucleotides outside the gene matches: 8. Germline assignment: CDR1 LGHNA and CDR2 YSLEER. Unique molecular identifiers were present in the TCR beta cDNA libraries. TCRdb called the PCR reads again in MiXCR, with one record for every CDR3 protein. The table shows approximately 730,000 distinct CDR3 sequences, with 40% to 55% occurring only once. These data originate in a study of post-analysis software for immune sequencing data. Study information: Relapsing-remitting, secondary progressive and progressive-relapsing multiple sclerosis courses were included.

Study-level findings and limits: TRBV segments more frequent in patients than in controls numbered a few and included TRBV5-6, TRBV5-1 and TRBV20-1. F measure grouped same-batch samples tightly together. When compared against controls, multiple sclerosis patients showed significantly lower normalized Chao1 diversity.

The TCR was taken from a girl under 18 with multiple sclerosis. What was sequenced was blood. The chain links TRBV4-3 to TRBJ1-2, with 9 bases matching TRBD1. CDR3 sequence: CASSRTGVSHGYTF. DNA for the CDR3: TGCGCCAGCAGTCGGACAGGGGTTTCACATGGCTACACCTTC.